Presented here are 9 T cell receptor beta chains from one specimen sequenced in a study of blood T cell repertoires in COVID-19. The method was immunoSEQ multiplex PCR; TCRdb's version includes in-frame clones alone and lacks a portion of them. The sample carries some 250,000 clones, about 73% recorded once. The sample taken for sequencing was peripheral blood. These receptors were taken from a woman of 80 years or more with acute or convalescent COVID-19.

J is TRBJ1-3 and V is TRBV19; 7 positions match TRBD1. The V segment lost 5 bases and the J segment 4 bases; nucleotides outside the gene matches: 14. This CDR3 contains 17 residues. The germline V gene has CDR1 LNHDA and CDR2 SQIVND (reference sequence). CDR3 sequence: CASSPTNRGESGNTIYF. CDR3 nucleotide sequence: TGTGCCAGTAGTCCGACGAACAGGGGAGAATCAGGAAACACCATATATTTT.

The chain recombines TRBV2 with TRBJ1-5; D is ambiguous. V was shortened by 1 base and J by 4 bases, with 11 bases between the two germline ends. In germline, CDR1 is SNHLY, CDR2 FYNNEI. The CDR3 sequence is 15 residues long. CDR3 sequence (DNA): TGTGCCAGCAGTGAAGATACGGGGAAGAATCAGCCCCAGCATTTT. Translating gives CASSEDTGKNQPQHF.

The J gene is TRBJ2-3, the V gene TRBV2; 8 bases fit TRBD1. This CDR3 contains 16 residues. Germline V lookup: CDR1 SNHLY, CDR2 FYNNEI. Losses at the gene ends were 6 bases for V and 6 bases for J; bases not matched to a gene: 14. CDR3 loop: CASRGLTQGARDTQYF. As DNA, the CDR3 is TGTGCCAGCAGAGGCCTGACCCAGGGGGCGAGGGATACGCAGTATTTT.

The rearrangement links TRBV19 to TRBJ2-3; TRBD1 agrees at 8 bases. Trimming took 3 bases from V and 5 from J; bases not matched to a gene: 13. CDR1 is LNHDA, CDR2 SQIVND, per germline (reference sequence). The CDR3 sequence is 17 residues long. The CDR3 region is CASSISSRGRSQDTQYF. The CDR3 DNA reads TGTGCCAGTAGTATTTCATCCAGGGGGCGATCTCAAGATACGCAGTATTTT. Using reference TRBV19 and TRBJ2-3 for the parts outside the CDR3, the full variable domain is DGGITQSPKYLFRKEGQNVTLSCEQNLNHDAMYWYRQDPGQGLRLIYYSQIVNDFQKGDIAEGYSVSREKKESFPLTVTSAQKNPTAFYLCASSISSRGRSQDTQYFGPGTRLTVL.

V gene TRBV5-8 combines with J gene TRBJ1-1, with D tentatively TRBD1 (6 bases). Trimming shortened V by 6 bases and J by 5 bases, and 17 bases separated the two germline ends. The CDR3 has 14 amino acids. The V gene's germline CDR1 is SGHTS and CDR2 YDEGEE. DNA for the CDR3: TGTGCCAGCATCCCGACAGGCAAACTTACTGAAGCTTTCTTT. Its translation: CASIPTGKLTEAFF.

This clone was counted a few times. The J gene is TRBJ2-7, the V gene TRBV10-2; the match to TRBD1 covers 9 bases. Germline V CDR1 and CDR2: WSHSY, SAAADI. Unmatched junction bases numbered 3, after V lost 5 bases and J lost 4 bases. The CDR3 contains 13 residues. The CDR3 DNA reads TGCGCCAGCAGTCGACAGGGGGGTTACGAGCAGTACTTC. This encodes CASSRQGGYEQYF.

This clone was observed at least ten times. The chain uses TRBV3-1 (or the pseudogene TRBV3-2) and TRBJ2-5, with TRBD2 identical over 12 bases. Germline CDR1 and CDR2: LGHDT and YNNKEL (reference sequence). The CDR3 loop spans 23 amino acids. J lost 5 bases, V lost 7 bases, and 32 bases had no gene match. CDR3 sequence: CASNYPKVISLRTSGDKGETQYF. In nucleotides, the CDR3 is TGTGCCAGCAACTACCCTAAAGTTATCTCGCTTCGGACTAGCGGGGACAAAGGGGAGACCCAGTACTTC.

This chain uses TRBV10-3 with TRBJ1-2; TRBD1 matches at 7 bases. The CDR3 spans 15 residues. From germline, CDR1 is ENHRY and CDR2 SYGVKD. V shed 0 bases and J 4 bases; nucleotides not matched to a gene: 5. The CDR3 sequence: CAISESSGGPYGYTF. CDR3 bases: TGTGCCATCAGTGAGTCCTCAGGGGGTCCCTATGGCTACACCTTC.

The CDR3 DNA reads as TGCGCCAGCAGCGTACAGGGGAGTGGAAGTGAAAAACTGTTTTTT. Translated, it gives CASSVQGSGSEKLFF. J is TRBJ1-4 and V is TRBV5-1; 7 bases fit TRBD1. J gave up 7 bases and V 4 bases, and 10 bases lay outside the gene matches. Germline lookup yields CDR1 SGHRS and CDR2 YFSETQ. This CDR3 spans 15 amino acids.